This T cell receptor (beta chain) was profiled in a study of blood T cell repertoires in COVID-19. Trimming cost V 2 bases and J 6 bases; bases outside gene matches: 7. The germline V gene has CDR1 KGHSH and CDR2 LQKENI. The CDR3 covers 15 residues. Some clones are missing from TCRdb's copy, which holds only in-frame ones; the method was immunoSEQ multiplex PCR. The data contain some 260,000 clones, approximately 88% of them singletons. Seattle's enrolled individuals joined amid active infection and were then monitored longitudinally. This TCR was sampled from a woman aged 70-85 years with COVID-19, enrolled during active disease. Sequenced input: peripheral blood. This rearrangement joins TRBV18 to TRBJ2-1; 7 bases match TRBD2. As DNA, the CDR3 is TGTGCCAGCTCACCATTAATAGCGGGTTCCAATGAGCAGTTCTTC. It is translated as CASSPLIAGSNEQFF.